The source of this T cell receptor (beta chain) is a study of blood T cell repertoires in COVID-19. Study-wide background: Acute and convalescent COVID-19 samples came from the United States, Italy and Spain. Sources were T cells, B-cell-depleted T cells, or PBMCs; the material itself was cDNA or gDNA.

The method was immunoSEQ multiplex PCR; TCRdb's version includes in-frame clones alone and lacks a portion of them. Altogether 150,000 to 200,000 clones are present, 82% being singletons, with the ten largest covering approximately 8.1%. The CDR3 covers 13 residues. V was trimmed by 4 bases and J by 4 bases, leaving 10 bases between them. The germline V gene has CDR1 SQVTM and CDR2 ANQGSEA. Enrolled during active infection, Seattle patients were then followed longitudinally. This chain connects TRBV29-1 to TRBJ1-4, with D uncertain. The source material was peripheral blood. The sequence was obtained from an older woman with COVID-19, enrolled during active disease. CDR3 in amino acids: CSVGSAHNEKLFF. CDR3 DNA: TGCAGCGTTGGCAGCGCTCATAATGAAAAACTGTTTTTT. The whole variable domain, remainder taken from reference TRBV29-1 and TRBJ1-4, is SAVISQKPSRDICQRGTSLTIQCQVDSQVTMMFWYRQQPGQSLTLIATANQGSEATYESGFVIDKFPISRPNLTFSTLTVSNMSPEDSSIYLCSVGSAHNEKLFFGSGTQLSVL.